This T cell receptor (beta chain) derives from a study of Ad26.COV2.S vaccination and SARS-CoV-2 variants. Study as a whole: Ad26.COV2.S was injected intramuscularly once or twice, 56 days apart.

CDR3 size: 15 residues. V was cut by 2 bases and J by 9 bases, with 17 bases left in between. CDR1 SGHTA and CDR2 FQGTGA come from the germline V gene. Treatment noted: about 20 received Ad26.COV2.S at low or high dose, single or two shots; a few received placebo; per-sample allocation not given. The investigators took samples on day 63 after the first vaccine or placebo injection. At a Boston site, the person donating was an adult of 18-55 years. Sequenced by immunoSEQ multiplex PCR; TCRdb stores in-frame clones only, minus some. The sample has under 250,000 clones, around nine tenths seen once. The sequence was obtained from a person aged 18 to 59 who received the Ad26.COV2.S COVID-19 vaccine or a placebo. Material: peripheral blood, obtained in a trial of Ad26.COV2.S vaccine versus placebo. V is TRBV7-3 and J is TRBJ2-1; D unresolved. In nucleotides, the CDR3 is TGTGCCAGCAGCTTAGGGATAGACCGTCAGAGTGAGCAGTTCTTC. Its protein is CASSLGIDRQSEQFF.